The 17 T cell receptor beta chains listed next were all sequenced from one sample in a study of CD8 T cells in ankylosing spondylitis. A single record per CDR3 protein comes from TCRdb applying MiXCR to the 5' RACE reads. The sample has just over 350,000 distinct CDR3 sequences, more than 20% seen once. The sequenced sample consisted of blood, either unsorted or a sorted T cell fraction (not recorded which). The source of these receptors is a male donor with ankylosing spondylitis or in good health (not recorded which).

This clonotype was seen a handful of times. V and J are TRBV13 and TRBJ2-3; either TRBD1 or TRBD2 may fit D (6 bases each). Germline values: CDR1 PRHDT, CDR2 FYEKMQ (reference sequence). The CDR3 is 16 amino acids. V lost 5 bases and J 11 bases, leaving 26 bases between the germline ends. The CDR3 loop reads CASSPPEGVTGGEQYF. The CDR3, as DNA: TGTGCCAGCAGCCCACCCGAGGGGGTTACAGGAGGGGAGCAGTATTTT.

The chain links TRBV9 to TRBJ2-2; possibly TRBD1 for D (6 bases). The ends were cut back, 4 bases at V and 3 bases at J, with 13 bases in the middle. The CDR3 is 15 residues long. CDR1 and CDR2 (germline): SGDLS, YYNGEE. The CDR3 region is CASSPGDRYTGELFF. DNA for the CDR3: TGTGCCAGCAGCCCAGGAGACAGGTACACCGGGGAGCTGTTTTTT.

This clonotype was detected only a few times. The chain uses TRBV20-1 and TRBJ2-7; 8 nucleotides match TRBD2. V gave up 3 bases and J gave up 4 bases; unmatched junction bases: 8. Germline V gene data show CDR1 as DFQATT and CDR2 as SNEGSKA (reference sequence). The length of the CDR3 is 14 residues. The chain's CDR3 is CSAREAGEDYEQYF. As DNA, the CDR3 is TGCAGTGCTAGGGAAGCGGGGGAAGATTACGAGCAGTACTTC.

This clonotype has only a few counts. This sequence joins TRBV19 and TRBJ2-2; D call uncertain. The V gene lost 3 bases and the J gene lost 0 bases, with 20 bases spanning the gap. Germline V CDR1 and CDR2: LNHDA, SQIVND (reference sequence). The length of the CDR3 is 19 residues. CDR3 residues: CASSMSNLEWGTNTGELFF. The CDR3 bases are TGTGCCAGTAGTATGTCGAACCTAGAGTGGGGAACGAACACCGGGGAGCTGTTTTTT.

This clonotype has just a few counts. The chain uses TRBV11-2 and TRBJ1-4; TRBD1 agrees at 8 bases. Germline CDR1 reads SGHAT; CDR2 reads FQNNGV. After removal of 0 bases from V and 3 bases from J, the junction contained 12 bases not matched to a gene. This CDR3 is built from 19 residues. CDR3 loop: CASSLDPPPGGWANEKLFF. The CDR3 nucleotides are TGTGCCAGCAGCTTAGATCCCCCCCCAGGGGGCTGGGCTAATGAAAAACTGTTTTTT.

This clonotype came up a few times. DNA of the CDR3: TGTGCCAGCAGTTTCACAACATCGAACACTGAAGCTTTCTTT. It specifies CASSFTTSNTEAFF. This chain connects TRBV27 to TRBJ1-1; unclear D gene. CDR3 length: 14 residues. The V and J ends lost 3 bases and 1 base respectively, with 9 bases between them. Germline V gene data show CDR1 as MNHEY and CDR2 as SMNVEV (reference sequence).

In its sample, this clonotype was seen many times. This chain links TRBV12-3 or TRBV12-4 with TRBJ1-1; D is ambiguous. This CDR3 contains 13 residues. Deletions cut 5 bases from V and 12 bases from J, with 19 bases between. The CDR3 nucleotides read TGTGCCAGCAGTCACGGACCCCCGAACTTGCCTTTCTTT. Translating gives CASSHGPPNLPFF.

CDR3 bases: TGTGCCAGCGGGACAGGGGGCCTTCAGCCCCAGCATTTT. Its protein is CASGTGGLQPQHF. The chain links TRBV12-3 or TRBV12-4 to TRBJ1-5; 12 bases fit TRBD1. The V and J ends lost 8 bases and 6 bases, in that order; junction bases with no gene match: 2. This CDR3 comprises 13 residues.

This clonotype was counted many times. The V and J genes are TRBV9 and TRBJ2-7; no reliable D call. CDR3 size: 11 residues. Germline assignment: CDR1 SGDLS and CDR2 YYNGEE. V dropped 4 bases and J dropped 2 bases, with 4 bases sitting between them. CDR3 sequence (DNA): TGTGCCAGCAGCCACCCCTACGAGCAGTACTTC. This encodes CASSHPYEQYF.

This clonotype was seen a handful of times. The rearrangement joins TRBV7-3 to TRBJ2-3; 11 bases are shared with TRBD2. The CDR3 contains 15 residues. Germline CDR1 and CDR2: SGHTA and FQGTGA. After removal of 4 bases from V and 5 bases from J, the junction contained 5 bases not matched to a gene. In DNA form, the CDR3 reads TGTGCCAGCAGCTCCTTAGCGGGGGGGGGAGATACGCAGTATTTT. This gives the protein CASSSLAGGGDTQYF.

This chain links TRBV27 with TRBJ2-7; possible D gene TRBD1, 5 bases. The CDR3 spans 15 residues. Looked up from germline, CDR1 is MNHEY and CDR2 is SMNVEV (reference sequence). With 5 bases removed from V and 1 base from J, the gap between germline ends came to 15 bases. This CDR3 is CASSPTIAGSYEQYF. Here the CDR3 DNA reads TGTGCCAGCAGTCCTACAATAGCAGGGTCCTACGAGCAGTACTTC.

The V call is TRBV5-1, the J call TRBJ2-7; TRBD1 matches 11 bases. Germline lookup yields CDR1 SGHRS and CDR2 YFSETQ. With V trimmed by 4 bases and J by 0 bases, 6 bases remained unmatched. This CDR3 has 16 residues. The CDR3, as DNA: TGCGCCAGCAGCCCCTGGGACAGGGGGGGCTCCTACGAGCAGTACTTC. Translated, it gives CASSPWDRGGSYEQYF. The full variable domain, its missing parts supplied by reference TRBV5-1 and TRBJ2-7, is KAGVTQTPRYLIKTRGQQVTLSCSPISGHRSVSWYQQTPGQGLQFLFEYFSETQRNKGNFPGRFSGRQFSNSRSEMNVSTLELGDSALYLCASSPWDRGGSYEQYFGPGTRLTVT.

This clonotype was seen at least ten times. CDR3 protein: CASSVGKGQSSYNSPLHF. In nucleotides, the CDR3 is TGTGCCAGCAGCGTCGGTAAGGGGCAGAGCTCCTATAATTCACCCCTCCACTTT. This rearrangement joins TRBV11-1 to TRBJ1-6, with a tentative D call TRBD1 (5 bases). Germline V gene lookup returns CDR1 SGHAT and CDR2 FQDESV (reference sequence). This CDR3 comprises 18 residues. Between the trimmed V and J ends, which lost 5 bases and 0 bases, there was a span of 17 bases.

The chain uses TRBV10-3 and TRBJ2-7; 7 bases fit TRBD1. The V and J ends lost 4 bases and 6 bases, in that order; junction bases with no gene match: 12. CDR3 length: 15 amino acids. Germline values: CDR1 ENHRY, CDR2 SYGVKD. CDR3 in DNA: TGTGCCATCAGTGCATCAGGGGGACCTCCGGTCGAGCAGTACTTC. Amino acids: CAISASGGPPVEQYF.

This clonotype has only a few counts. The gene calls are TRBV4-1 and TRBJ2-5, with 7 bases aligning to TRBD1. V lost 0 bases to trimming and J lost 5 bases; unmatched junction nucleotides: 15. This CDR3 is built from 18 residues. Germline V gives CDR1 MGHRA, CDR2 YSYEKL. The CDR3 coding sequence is TGCGCCAGCAGCCAAGATTTTCTAAAGGGGGCGCCGGGGGAGACCCAGTACTTC. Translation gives CASSQDFLKGAPGETQYF.

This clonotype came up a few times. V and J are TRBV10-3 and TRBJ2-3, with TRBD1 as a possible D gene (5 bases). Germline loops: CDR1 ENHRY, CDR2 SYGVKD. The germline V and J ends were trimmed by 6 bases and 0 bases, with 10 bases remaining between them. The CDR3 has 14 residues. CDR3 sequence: CAIRGLTSTDTQYF. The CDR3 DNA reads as TGTGCCATCAGGGGGCTTACTAGCACAGATACGCAGTATTTT.

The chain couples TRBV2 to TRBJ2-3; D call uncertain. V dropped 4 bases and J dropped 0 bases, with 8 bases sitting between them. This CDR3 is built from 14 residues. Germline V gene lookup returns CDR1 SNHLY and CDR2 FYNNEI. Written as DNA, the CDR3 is TGTGCCAGCAGTGTCCGGCAGAGCACAGATACGCAGTATTTT. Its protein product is CASSVRQSTDTQYF.